This T cell receptor (beta chain) appears in the sequencing data of a study of blood T cell repertoires in COVID-19. As for the study in general: COVID-19 samples collected from the United States, Italy and Spain covered acute and convalescent phases. In each case, the material was cDNA or gDNA derived from T cells, B-cell-depleted T cells, or PBMCs.

The CDR3 loop spans 15 amino acids. Per the germline V gene, CDR1 is GTSNPN and CDR2 is SVGIG (reference sequence). Trimming took off 2 bases at V and 4 bases at J, with 17 bases between the two ends. Methods used by the authors: The assay estimated nucleated cells by amplifying reference gene primers. TCRdb's copy holds only in-frame clones and misses some; the assay was immunoSEQ multiplex PCR. V and J calls and clone size come straight from that table; D and trimming were deduced from the DNA. The data hold 150,000 to 200,000 clones, with roughly 70% observed a single time. This clonotype originated in a woman older than 75 with acute or convalescent COVID-19. This chain uses TRBV30 with TRBJ2-5, with a weak D call TRBD2 (7 bases). Input material: peripheral blood. DNA of the CDR3: TGTGCCTGGAGTCGGTGGGGGGGGCGCGTAGAGACCCAGTACTTC. The encoded protein is CAWSRWGGRVETQYF.